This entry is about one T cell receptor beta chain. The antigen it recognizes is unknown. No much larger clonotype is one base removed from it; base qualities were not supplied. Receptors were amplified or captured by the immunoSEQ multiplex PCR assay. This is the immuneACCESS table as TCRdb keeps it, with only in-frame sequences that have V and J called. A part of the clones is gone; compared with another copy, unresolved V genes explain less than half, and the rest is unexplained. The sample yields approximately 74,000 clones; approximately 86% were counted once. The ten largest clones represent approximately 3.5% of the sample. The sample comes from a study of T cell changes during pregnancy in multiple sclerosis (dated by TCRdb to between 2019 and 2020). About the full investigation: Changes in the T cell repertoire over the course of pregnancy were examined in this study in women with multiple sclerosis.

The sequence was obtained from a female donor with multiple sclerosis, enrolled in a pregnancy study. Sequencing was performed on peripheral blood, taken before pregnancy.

The CDR3: CASSPRDSYQETQYF. The nucleotide sequence is TGTGCCAGCTCACCGCGCGACTCGTACCAAGAGACCCAGTACTTC. Recombination connected TRBV18 to TRBJ2-5; the D gene identity is not certain. From the germline V gene, CDR1 is KGHSH and CDR2 is LQKENI. There are 15 amino acids in the CDR3, from cysteine to phenylalanine inclusive. Of all the DNA, just the CDR3 is kept, 45 bases in frame from base 1. V is cut by 3 bases and J by 0 bases, and the space between the germline ends is 11 bases.